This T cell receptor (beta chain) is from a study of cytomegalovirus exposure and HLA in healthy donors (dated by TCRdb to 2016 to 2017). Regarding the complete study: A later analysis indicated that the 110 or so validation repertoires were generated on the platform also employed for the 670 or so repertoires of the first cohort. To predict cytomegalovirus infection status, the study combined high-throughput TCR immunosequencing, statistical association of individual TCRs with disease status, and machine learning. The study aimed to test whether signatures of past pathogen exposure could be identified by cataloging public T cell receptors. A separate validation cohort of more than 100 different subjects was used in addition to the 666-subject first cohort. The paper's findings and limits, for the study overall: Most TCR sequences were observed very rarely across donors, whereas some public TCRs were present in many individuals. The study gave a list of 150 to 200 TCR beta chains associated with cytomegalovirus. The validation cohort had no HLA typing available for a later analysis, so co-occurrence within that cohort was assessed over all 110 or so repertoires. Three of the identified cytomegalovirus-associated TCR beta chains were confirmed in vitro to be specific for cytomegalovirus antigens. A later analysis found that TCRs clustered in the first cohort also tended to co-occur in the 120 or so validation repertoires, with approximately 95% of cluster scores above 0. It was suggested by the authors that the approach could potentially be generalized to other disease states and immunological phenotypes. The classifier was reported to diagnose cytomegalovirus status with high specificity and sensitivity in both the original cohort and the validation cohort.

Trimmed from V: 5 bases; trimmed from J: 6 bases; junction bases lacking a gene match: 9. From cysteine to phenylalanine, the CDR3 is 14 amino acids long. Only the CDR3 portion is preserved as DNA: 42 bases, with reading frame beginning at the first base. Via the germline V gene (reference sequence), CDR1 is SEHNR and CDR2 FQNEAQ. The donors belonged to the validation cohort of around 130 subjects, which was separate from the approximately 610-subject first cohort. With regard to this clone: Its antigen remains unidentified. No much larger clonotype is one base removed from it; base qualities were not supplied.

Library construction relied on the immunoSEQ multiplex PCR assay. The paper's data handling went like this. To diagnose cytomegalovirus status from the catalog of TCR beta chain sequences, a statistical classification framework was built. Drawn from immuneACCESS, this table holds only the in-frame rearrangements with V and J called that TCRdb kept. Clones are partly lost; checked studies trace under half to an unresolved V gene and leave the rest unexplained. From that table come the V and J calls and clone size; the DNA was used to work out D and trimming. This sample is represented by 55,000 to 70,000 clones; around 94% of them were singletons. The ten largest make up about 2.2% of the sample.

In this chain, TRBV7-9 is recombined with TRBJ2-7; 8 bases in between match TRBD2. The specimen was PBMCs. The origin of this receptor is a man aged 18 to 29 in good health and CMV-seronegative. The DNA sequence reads TGTGCCAGCAGCGTGACTAGCGAGCGGGGCGAGCAGTACTTC. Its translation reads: CASSVTSERGEQYF. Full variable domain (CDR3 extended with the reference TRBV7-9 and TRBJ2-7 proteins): DTGVSQNPRHKITKRGQNVTFRCDPISEHNRLYWYRQTLGQGPEFLTYFQNEAQLEKSRLLSDRFSAERPKGSFSTLEIQRTEQGDSAMYLCASSVTSERGEQYFGPGTRLTVT.